This entry lists 11 T cell receptor beta chains sequenced from one sample in a study of T-cell reconstitution after alpha-beta-depleted transplantation in children. The TCRbeta library was prepared with unique molecular identifiers. TCRdb reprocessed the PCR reads via MiXCR and lists one record per CDR3 protein. The sample consists of 240,000 or so distinct CDR3 sequences, approximately 8% of them appearing once. Sample: PBMCs, mostly from graft donor cells, taken 180 days after TCRalphabeta/CD19-depleted stem cell transplant. These receptors came from a male patient aged 5 to 17 who had a stem cell transplant for acute lymphoblastic leukemia, so the T cells may come from the graft donor.

This clonotype was found many times. The chain has TRBV5-1 and TRBJ2-7; D gene uncertain. Germline V gene lookup returns CDR1 SGHRS and CDR2 YFSETQ. The germline V and J ends were trimmed by 1 base and 5 bases, with 10 bases remaining between them. The CDR3 spans 13 residues. For the CDR3, the DNA is TGCGCCAGCAGCTTGTCCCCAAAGGACGAGCAGTACTTC. This gives the protein CASSLSPKDEQYF.

This clonotype was detected ten times or more. The chain couples TRBV6-2 or TRBV6-3 to TRBJ2-3; 7 nucleotides agree with TRBD1. J lost 1 base, V lost 10 bases, and 11 bases had no gene match. The CDR3 length is 15 residues. CDR1 is MNHEY and CDR2 is SVGEGT in the germline V gene. The CDR3 spells CAIKPGQVRTDTQYF. The DNA for the CDR3 is TGTGCCATCAAACCCGGACAGGTTCGCACAGATACGCAGTATTTT.

There are a few counts of this clonotype. The chain employs TRBV29-1 and TRBJ2-5, with D uncertain. With 5 bases removed from V and 6 bases from J, the gap between germline ends came to 13 bases. Germline lookup yields CDR1 SQVTM and CDR2 ANQGSEA. The CDR3 loop spans 12 amino acids. Written as DNA, the CDR3 is TGCAGCGTTCCCCACCCTAAGAAGACCCAGTACTTC. The encoded protein is CSVPHPKKTQYF. Based on the CDR3 plus reference TRBV29-1 and TRBJ2-5, the full variable domain is SAVISQKPSRDICQRGTSLTIQCQVDSQVTMMFWYRQQPGQSLTLIATANQGSEATYESGFVIDKFPISRPNLTFSTLTVSNMSPEDSSIYLCSVPHPKKTQYFGPGTRLLVL.

This clonotype was counted many times. The J gene is TRBJ2-1, the V gene TRBV3-1, with 14 bases aligning to TRBD2. This CDR3 contains 20 residues. The germline CDR1 and CDR2 sequences are LGHDT and YNNKEL (reference sequence). The V gene end was trimmed by 4 bases and the J gene end by 5 bases; junction bases not matched to a gene: 16. This CDR3 is CASSLDPGTSGRKGDNEQFF. The CDR3 DNA is TGTGCCAGCAGCCTTGATCCAGGGACTAGCGGGAGAAAGGGGGACAATGAGCAGTTCTTC.

The sample holds many counts of this clonotype. This chain uses TRBV20-1 with TRBJ1-2, with D possibly TRBD1 on 5 matching bases. Trimming took off 5 bases at V and 4 bases at J, with 14 bases between the two ends. The CDR3 runs 13 residues. Germline lookup yields CDR1 DFQATT and CDR2 SNEGSKA (reference sequence). CDR3 sequence: CSAPLQGSYGYTF. The CDR3 bases are TGCAGTGCTCCCCTCCAGGGTAGCTATGGCTACACCTTC.

This clonotype was seen many times. The chain is built from TRBV6-2 or TRBV6-3 and TRBJ2-7; D remains unclear. Germline CDR1 and CDR2: MNHEY and SVGEGT. The CDR3 totals 13 residues. V was cut by 6 bases and J by 0 bases, with 9 bases left in between. The CDR3 loop reads CASRGFLSYEQYF. CDR3 nucleotides: TGTGCCAGCAGGGGTTTCCTCTCCTACGAGCAGTACTTC.

The CDR3 loop reads CASRTGTARGYTF. The CDR3 nucleotides read TGTGCCAGCAGGACTGGGACAGCGCGGGGCTACACCTTC. The chain couples TRBV12-3 or TRBV12-4 to TRBJ1-2, with TRBD1 matching over 7 bases. V shed 6 bases, J shed 8 bases, and the junction held 9 bases outside the gene matches. The CDR3 is 13 residues long.

This clonotype has ten or more counts. This chain joins TRBV3-1 and TRBJ1-1; the D is unclear. Germline V gene sequence: CDR1 LGHDT, CDR2 YNNKEL (reference sequence). The V end lost 0 bases, the J end lost 5 bases, and 13 bases lay between the germline ends. The CDR3 spans 15 residues. The CDR3 here is CASSQDVGGRTEAFF. The CDR3 DNA sequence: TGTGCCAGCAGCCAAGATGTGGGAGGGAGGACTGAAGCTTTCTTT.

V gene TRBV15 combines with J gene TRBJ2-6; D gene unclear. CDR3 length equals 17 residues. Trimming stripped 0 bases from V and 3 bases from J, with 12 bases between. The germline CDR1 and CDR2 sequences are LNHNV and YYDKDF (reference sequence). In DNA, the CDR3 is TGTGCCACCAGCAGAGACAAGGCAACACTTGGGGCCAACGTCCTGACTTTC. This encodes CATSRDKATLGANVLTF.

This clonotype showed up many times. The chain carries TRBV28 and TRBJ1-5; unclear D gene. Trimming took 2 bases from V and 6 from J, leaving 8 bases between them. Germline CDR1 reads MDHEN; CDR2 reads SYDVKM. The CDR3 contains 13 residues. The CDR3 coding sequence is TGTGCCAGCAGTTTAGGCGGGGTTCAGCCCCAGCATTTT. It is translated as CASSLGGVQPQHF.

On this clonotype itself: A much bigger clone sits one base away, suggesting this may be a read error. The chain combines TRBV3-1 with TRBJ2-1; D ambiguous. Germline assignment: CDR1 LGHDT and CDR2 YNNKEL (reference sequence). CDR3 length: 12 residues. V was trimmed by 3 bases and J by 6 bases, leaving 6 bases between them. In DNA, the CDR3 is TGTGCCAGCAGCCAGAAAGCCAATGAGCAGTTCTTC. Its protein product is CASSQKANEQFF.